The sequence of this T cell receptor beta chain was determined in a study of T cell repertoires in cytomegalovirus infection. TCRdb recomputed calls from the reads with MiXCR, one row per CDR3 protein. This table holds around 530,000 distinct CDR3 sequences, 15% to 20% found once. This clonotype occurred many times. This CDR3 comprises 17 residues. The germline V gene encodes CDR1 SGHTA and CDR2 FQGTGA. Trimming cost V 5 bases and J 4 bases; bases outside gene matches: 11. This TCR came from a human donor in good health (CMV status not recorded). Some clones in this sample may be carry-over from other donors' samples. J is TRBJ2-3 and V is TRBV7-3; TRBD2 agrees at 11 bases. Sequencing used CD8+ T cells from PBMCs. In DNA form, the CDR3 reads TGTGCCAGCAGCCCCCGGGGACTAGCGGAAAAACCAGATACGCAGTATTTT. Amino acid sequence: CASSPRGLAEKPDTQYF.